The 23 T cell receptor beta chains below were found in one sample sequenced in a study of control samples from healthy donors and cancer patients. Some clones are missing from TCRdb's copy, which holds only in-frame ones; the method was immunoSEQ multiplex PCR. The repertoire holds more than 150,000 clones, with around nine tenths as singletons. Sequencing used blood. The source of these receptors is a woman in her twenties or thirties in good health.

This chain uses TRBV5-6 with TRBJ2-5; the match to TRBD1 covers 9 bases. V gave up 4 bases and J gave up 2 bases; unmatched junction bases: 6. Germline-derived CDR1 and CDR2 are SGHDT and YYEEEE. The CDR3 covers 15 residues. CDR3 sequence (DNA): TGTGCCAGCAGCCTCCCGGGACAGGGACAAGAGACCCAGTACTTC. Amino acid sequence: CASSLPGQGQETQYF.

This clone has only one observation. The genes are TRBV19 and TRBJ1-1, with TRBD1 as a possible D gene (5 bases). V lost 2 bases and J 7 bases, leaving 14 bases between the germline ends. The CDR3 extends over 14 amino acids. The germline V gene encodes CDR1 LNHDA and CDR2 SQIVND (reference sequence). The CDR3 DNA is TGTGCCAGTAGTATATCGGGGGTTTGGGGTGAAGCTTTCTTT. It encodes CASSISGVWGEAFF.

V gene TRBV2 combines with J gene TRBJ1-4; 10 bases line up with TRBD1. The germline CDR1 and CDR2 sequences are SNHLY and FYNNEI. After removal of 0 bases from V and 3 bases from J, the junction contained 4 bases not matched to a gene. The length of the CDR3 is 17 residues. CDR3 amino acids: CASSEAPGQGANEKLFF. DNA of the CDR3: TGTGCCAGCAGTGAAGCGCCCGGACAGGGGGCTAATGAAAAACTGTTTTTT. Together with reference TRBV2 and TRBJ1-4, the CDR3 gives the full variable domain: EPEVTQTPSHQVTQMGQEVILRCVPISNHLYFYWYRQILGQKVEFLVSFYNNEISEKSEIFDDQFSVERPDGSNFTLKIRSTKLEDSAMYFCASSEAPGQGANEKLFFGSGTQLSVL.

The chain employs TRBV6-5 and TRBJ2-2; D might be TRBD1 (6 bases). The CDR3 extends over 15 amino acids. From germline, CDR1 is MNHEY and CDR2 SVGAGI. Trimming cost V 6 bases and J 6 bases, with 17 bases left between them. The CDR3 sequence is CASRAGTMTPGELFF. The CDR3 DNA reads as TGTGCCAGCAGAGCCGGGACAATGACACCCGGGGAGCTGTTTTTT.

The V gene is TRBV4-1, the J gene TRBJ2-7; 9 bases map to TRBD2. CDR1 is MGHRA and CDR2 is YSYEKL in the germline V gene. V trimming: 5 bases; J trimming: 3 bases; junction bases outside the gene matches: 2. The CDR3 has 13 amino acids. CDR3 residues: CASSKREDYEQYF. Written as DNA, the CDR3 is TGCGCCAGCAGCAAGCGGGAGGACTACGAGCAGTACTTC.

This clone is a singleton in its sample. The chain links TRBV18 to TRBJ2-1; possibly TRBD1 or TRBD2 for D (6 bases each). This CDR3 comprises 15 residues. Per the germline V gene, CDR1 is KGHSH and CDR2 is LQKENI. V was shortened by 3 bases and J by 8 bases, with 17 bases between the two germline ends. CDR3 bases: TGTGCCAGCTCACCTTTGGGGGGCGCTTTTTATGAGCAGTTCTTC. Residues: CASSPLGGAFYEQFF.

The V gene is TRBV13, the J gene TRBJ2-5; maybe TRBD2 (6 bases). Trimming stripped 2 bases from V and 4 bases from J, with 14 bases between. CDR3 length equals 15 residues. Germline V lookup: CDR1 PRHDT, CDR2 FYEKMQ (reference sequence). CDR3 sequence reads: CASSLTTKAGETQYF. Here the CDR3 DNA reads TGTGCCAGCAGCTTAACGACGAAAGCGGGAGAGACCCAGTACTTC.

This sequence joins TRBV30 and TRBJ2-1; D possibly matches TRBD1 or TRBD2 (6 bases each). This CDR3 spans 16 amino acids. Germline V gene sequence: CDR1 GTSNPN, CDR2 SVGIG (reference sequence). V lost 3 bases and J lost 2, with 17 bases in between. DNA of the CDR3: TGTGCCTGGAGACCGGTAGGGGGGAGACCCTACAATGAGCAGTTCTTC. It is translated as CAWRPVGGRPYNEQFF.

The chain's CDR3 is CASSQVQGLTDTQYF. The CDR3, as DNA: TGCGCCAGCAGCCAAGTGCAGGGACTCACAGATACGCAGTATTTT. The chain uses TRBV4-1 and TRBJ2-3, with D possibly TRBD2 on 6 matching bases. V dropped 1 base and J dropped 2 bases, with 10 bases sitting between them. The CDR3 contains 15 residues. The germline V gene encodes CDR1 MGHRA and CDR2 YSYEKL.

In nucleotides, the CDR3 is TGTGCCAGCAGCCAAACGGGACAGAGCTACGAGCAGTACTTC. The encoded protein is CASSQTGQSYEQYF. This chain uses TRBV4-2 with TRBJ2-7, with TRBD1 matching over 7 bases. This CDR3 comprises 14 residues. Losses at the gene ends were 2 bases for V and 3 bases for J; bases not matched to a gene: 4. Germline CDR1 LGHNA, CDR2 YNFKEQ.

The chain carries TRBV28 and TRBJ1-1; D is perhaps TRBD1 (5 bases). The CDR3 sequence is 13 residues long. V was cut by 4 bases and J by 3 bases, with 9 bases left in between. Per germline, CDR1 MDHEN and CDR2 SYDVKM. CDR3 DNA: TGTGCCAGCAGTTACTACAGGTACACTGAAGCTTTCTTT. Its protein is CASSYYRYTEAFF.

This sequence joins TRBV7-8 and TRBJ2-7; 10 bases align to TRBD1. The CDR3 runs to 15 residues. V lost 4 bases and J lost 0; bases outside the gene matches: 3. Germline CDR1 and CDR2: SGHVS and FQNEAQ. CDR3: CASSWTGGSSYEQYF. CDR3 nucleotide sequence: TGTGCCAGCAGCTGGACAGGGGGAAGCTCCTACGAGCAGTACTTC.

The chain recombines TRBV14 with TRBJ2-7; TRBD2 matches 10 bases. Germline lookup yields CDR1 SGHDN and CDR2 FVKESK. The CDR3 loop spans 15 amino acids. V shed 3 bases, J shed 2 bases, and the junction held 4 bases outside the gene matches. The CDR3 nucleotides are TGTGCCAGCAGCCAGATTGGACTAGCGGCCTACGAGCAGTACTTC. This encodes CASSQIGLAAYEQYF.

The V and J genes are TRBV15 and TRBJ1-2, with 7 bases matching TRBD1. Germline-derived CDR1 and CDR2 are LNHNV and YYDKDF (reference sequence). The CDR3 extends over 14 amino acids. The V segment lost 3 bases and the J segment 2 bases; nucleotides outside the gene matches: 3. Here the CDR3 reads CATSRSTGNYGYTF. CDR3 in DNA: TGTGCCACCAGCAGGTCGACAGGGAACTATGGCTACACCTTC.

This chain connects TRBV19 to TRBJ1-5; no reliable D call. Germline loops: CDR1 LNHDA, CDR2 SQIVND (reference sequence). The CDR3 totals 13 residues. Trimming took off 6 bases at V and 2 bases at J, with 8 bases between the two ends. This CDR3 reads CASRLNGNQPQHF. The CDR3 bases are TGTGCCAGTAGACTCAATGGCAATCAGCCCCAGCATTTT.

The chain carries TRBV18 and TRBJ2-7; 9 bases align to TRBD2. This CDR3 comprises 16 residues. Germline CDR1 reads KGHSH; CDR2 reads LQKENI. V dropped 4 bases and J dropped 6; count of bases not matched to a gene: 13. CDR3 sequence (DNA): TGTGCCAGCTCACTATCCTTAGCGGGGGCCGGAGCCGAGCAGTACTTC. This encodes CASSLSLAGAGAEQYF.

V usage is TRBV4-1 and J usage is TRBJ2-1; 8 bases align to TRBD1. The germline gives CDR1 MGHRA, CDR2 YSYEKL. V lost 4 bases, J lost 6 bases, and 17 bases stayed unmatched. The CDR3 loop spans 18 amino acids. Here the CDR3 reads CASSPFSRRQGNLNEQFF. In DNA form, the CDR3 reads TGCGCCAGCAGCCCGTTCTCCCGAAGACAGGGGAACCTCAATGAGCAGTTCTTC.

This chain joins TRBV6-2 or TRBV6-3 and TRBJ2-3; the match to TRBD2 covers 8 bases. The V segment lost 6 bases and the J segment 3 bases; nucleotides outside the gene matches: 11. This CDR3 comprises 16 residues. The germline V gene encodes CDR1 MNHEY and CDR2 SVGEGT. The chain's CDR3 is CASSPTYTGGTDTQYF. As DNA, the CDR3 is TGTGCCAGCAGCCCTACTTATACGGGAGGGACAGATACGCAGTATTTT.

DNA for the CDR3: TGTGCCAGCTCACCACAGACAGGGAGTGGCGGGGAGCTGTTTTTT. It yields the protein CASSPQTGSGGELFF. The genes are TRBV18 and TRBJ2-2; 7 nucleotides align to TRBD1. CDR3 length equals 15 residues. Germline V gene sequence: CDR1 KGHSH, CDR2 LQKENI. After removal of 1 base from V and 7 bases from J, the junction contained 6 bases not matched to a gene.

The CDR3 DNA follows: TGTGCCAGCAGTACGCATTCATATAGCAATCAGCCCCAGCATTTT. It yields the protein CASSTHSYSNQPQHF. The chain joins TRBV28 to TRBJ1-5; D gene uncertain. V was trimmed by 5 bases and J by 0 bases, leaving 11 bases between them. Looked up from germline, CDR1 is MDHEN and CDR2 is SYDVKM. This CDR3 spans 15 amino acids.

CDR3 amino acids: CASSLNEVRGDLNNEQFF. The CDR3 region has the DNA TGTGCCAGCAGCCTTAATGAAGTTAGGGGGGATTTAAACAATGAGCAGTTCTTC. The rearrangement joins TRBV7-3 to TRBJ2-1; the D gene could be TRBD1 or TRBD2 (6 bases each). CDR1 SGHTA and CDR2 FQGTGA come from the germline V gene. The CDR3 consists of 18 residues. V was cut by 5 bases and J by 5 bases, with 25 bases left in between.

The rearrangement uses TRBV28 and TRBJ1-1; 9 nucleotides align to TRBD1. J was trimmed by 4 bases and V by 6 bases; bases with no gene match: 6. This CDR3 spans 14 amino acids. In germline, CDR1 is MDHEN, CDR2 SYDVKM. CDR3 bases: TGTGCCAGCAGGGGACAGGGATCGCGCACTGAAGCTTTCTTT. It encodes CASRGQGSRTEAFF.

The rearrangement uses TRBV13 and TRBJ2-7, with 8 bases aligning to TRBD2. This CDR3 has 15 amino acids. From germline, CDR1 is PRHDT and CDR2 FYEKMQ (reference sequence). V was clipped by 5 bases and J by 2 bases; unmatched bases: 8. CDR3: CASSPTGRVAYEQYF. Written as DNA, the CDR3 is TGTGCCAGCAGCCCTACCGGGAGGGTAGCCTACGAGCAGTACTTC.